The 5 T cell receptor beta chains given below trace back to one sample, sequenced in a study of shared clonotypes between healthy human individuals. Libraries were prepared by immunoSEQ multiplex PCR; TCRdb keeps only in-frame clonotypes and omits some of them. The sample lists approximately 240,000 clones, approximately 65% seen once, with over 8.5% in the top ten. The sample taken for sequencing was memory CD4+ T cells sorted from blood. Described subset: CD45RA-negative fraction. These receptors were collected from a man aged 30-40 years in good health.

V and J are TRBV2 and TRBJ2-2, with TRBD2 matching 13 bases. V shed 5 bases, J shed 5 bases, and the junction held 8 bases outside the gene matches. CDR1 SNHLY and CDR2 FYNNEI come from the germline V gene. The CDR3 runs 17 residues. This CDR3 is CASSHPGLAGSTGELFF. CDR3 DNA: TGTGCCAGCAGTCATCCGGGACTAGCGGGATCTACCGGGGAGCTGTTTTTT.

This clone was recorded only once. The V and J genes are TRBV9 and TRBJ1-2, with D unresolved. The V end lost 3 bases, the J end lost 7 bases, and 16 bases lay between the germline ends. The CDR3 has 14 residues. The germline V gene encodes CDR1 SGDLS and CDR2 YYNGEE. CDR3 loop: CASSAQPEAGGYTF. In nucleotides, the CDR3 is TGTGCCAGCAGCGCCCAACCCGAAGCAGGTGGCTACACCTTC.

V and J are TRBV4-1 and TRBJ2-4; TRBD1 matches at 9 bases. With V trimmed by 2 bases and J by 5 bases, 4 bases remained unmatched. This CDR3 comprises 15 residues. CDR1 and CDR2 (germline): MGHRA, YSYEKL. CDR3 DNA: TGCGCCAGCAGCCAAACACAGGGGGCCGAAAACATTCAGTACTTC. It encodes CASSQTQGAENIQYF.

Worth noting for this clone: Other DNA sequences in this specimen translate into the identical CDR3. This chain connects TRBV5-1 to TRBJ2-3, with no clear D. Germline lookup yields CDR1 SGHRS and CDR2 YFSETQ. The CDR3 extends over 14 amino acids. Trimming left V 0 bases short and J 2 bases short, with 7 bases between. In DNA, the CDR3 is TGCGCCAGCAGCTTGGAGGCAGACACAGATACGCAGTATTTT. It codes for CASSLEADTDTQYF.

The chain carries TRBV5-4 and TRBJ2-1; 14 nucleotides align to TRBD2. This CDR3 comprises 15 residues. CDR1 SGHNT and CDR2 YYREEE come from the germline V gene (reference sequence). With 2 bases clipped from V and 8 bases from J, the junction kept 3 bases outside the gene matches. The CDR3 nucleotides are TGTGCCAGCAGCTTAGGGACTAGCGGGAGAGATGAGCAGTTCTTC. It yields the protein CASSLGTSGRDEQFF.